These 10 T cell receptor beta chains were sequenced from one sample in a study of graft-versus-host responses after intestinal transplantation. Graft tissue was processed to release intraepithelial and lamina propria lymphocytes. Profiled with immunoSEQ multiplex PCR; TCRdb holds only in-frame clones, not every one. The table shows 9,000 to 13,000 clones, with roughly 80% occurring only once. Sequencing used ileum tissue, obtained 23 days after intestinal transplant. The receptors were sampled from a human patient who received an intestinal transplant, so some T cells may come from the graft donor.

V usage is TRBV7-3 and J usage is TRBJ2-1; TRBD2 is a possible D gene (5 bases). The CDR3 length is 13 residues. CDR1 and CDR2 (germline): SGHTA, FQGTGA. V dropped 2 bases and J dropped 5 bases, with 7 bases sitting between them. CDR3 sequence: CASSLGRDNEQFF. As DNA, the CDR3 is TGTGCCAGCAGCTTAGGGCGGGACAATGAGCAGTTCTTC.

This clone was picked up one time. The genes are TRBV11-2 and TRBJ2-7, with unresolved D. There are 16 residues in the CDR3. V was shortened by 5 bases and J by 5 bases, with 22 bases between the two germline ends. The germline V gene encodes CDR1 SGHAT and CDR2 FQNNGV. The CDR3 region is CASSPREHGDYNEQYF. CDR3 sequence (DNA): TGTGCCAGCAGCCCGCGTGAACACGGTGATTACAACGAGCAGTACTTC.

This sequence joins TRBV5-8 and TRBJ1-5; D not certain. Germline CDR1 is SGHTS and CDR2 is YDEGEE. V lost 3 bases and J 6 bases, leaving 10 bases between the germline ends. The CDR3 extends over 13 amino acids. Here the CDR3 reads CASSSDRGQPQHF. In DNA, the CDR3 is TGTGCCAGCAGCTCGGATCGAGGTCAGCCCCAGCATTTT.

The chain employs TRBV28 and TRBJ1-2; D remains ambiguous. The ends were cut back, 6 bases at V and 3 bases at J, with 17 bases in the middle. CDR1 and CDR2 from the germline V gene are MDHEN and SYDVKM. CDR3 length equals 15 residues. The CDR3 DNA is TGTGCCAGCAGCTACCCGTCGTACGATGACTATGGCTACACCTTC. The encoded protein is CASSYPSYDDYGYTF.

The V and J genes are TRBV25-1 and TRBJ2-5; the D is unclear. Between the trimmed V and J ends, which lost 7 bases and 5 bases, there was a span of 14 bases. Germline CDR1 reads MGHDK; CDR2 reads SYGVNS. The CDR3 totals 13 residues. The CDR3 loop is CASIQSGSETQYF. The CDR3 DNA sequence: TGTGCCAGCATCCAGAGTGGGTCGGAGACCCAGTACTTC.

This clone showed up just a few times. The chain recombines TRBV9 with TRBJ2-7, with D perhaps TRBD1 (6 bases). Germline CDR1 is SGDLS and CDR2 is YYNGEE. Between the trimmed V and J ends, which lost 4 bases and 1 base, there was a span of 12 bases. CDR3 size: 14 residues. DNA of the CDR3: TGTGCCAGCAGCCTACAGGGAAGGTCCTACGAGCAGTACTTC. It encodes CASSLQGRSYEQYF. Combining the CDR3 with reference TRBV9 and TRBJ2-7 gives the whole variable domain DSGVTQTPKHLITATGQRVTLRCSPRSGDLSVYWYQQSLDQGLQFLIQYYNGEERAKGNILERFSAQQFPDLHSELNLSSLELGDSALYFCASSLQGRSYEQYFGPGTRLTVT.

The CDR3 region has the DNA TGTGCCAGTACCTCAAATCGCCCGGGACTAGCGGGAGGACCAACTTACGAGCAGTACTTC. Residues: CASTSNRPGLAGGPTYEQYF. The chain couples TRBV19 to TRBJ2-7; 15 bases map to TRBD2. This CDR3 comprises 20 residues. Per the germline V gene, CDR1 is LNHDA and CDR2 is SQIVND (reference sequence). V shed 7 bases and J 4 bases; nucleotides not matched to a gene: 20.

About this clone: This sample includes further DNA sequences coding for the same CDR3. The rearrangement links TRBV7-9 to TRBJ1-1, with D hard to call. Trimming took off 0 bases at V and 11 bases at J, with 13 bases between the two ends. The CDR3 has 13 amino acids. Germline-derived CDR1 and CDR2 are SEHNR and FQNEAQ (reference sequence). The CDR3 loop reads CASSLAVEVEAFF. The DNA for the CDR3 is TGTGCCAGCAGCTTAGCAGTCGAGGTAGAGGCTTTCTTT.

This chain joins TRBV28 and TRBJ1-3, with D uncertain. The germline gives CDR1 MDHEN, CDR2 SYDVKM. Trimming removed 3 bases at V and 0 bases at J, with 9 bases between. The CDR3 is made up of 15 amino acids. CDR3 coding DNA: TGTGCCAGCAGTTTCGGGTCCAACTCTGGAAACACCATATATTTT. Translated: CASSFGSNSGNTIYF. The full variable domain, completed using reference TRBV28 and TRBJ1-3, is DVKVTQSSRYLVKRTGEKVFLECVQDMDHENMFWYRQDPGLGLRLIYFSYDVKMKEKGDIPEGYSVSREKKERFSLILESASTNQTSMYLCASSFGSNSGNTIYFGEGSWLTVV.

The V call is TRBV30, the J call TRBJ1-4; 8 bases line up with TRBD1. Germline assignment: CDR1 GTSNPN and CDR2 SVGIG (reference sequence). The CDR3 extends over 18 amino acids. V trimming: 0 bases; J trimming: 6 bases; junction bases outside the gene matches: 15. CDR3 protein: CAWSVLVSGTGRDEKLFF. The CDR3 DNA reads TGTGCCTGGAGTGTACTTGTAAGCGGGACAGGAAGGGATGAAAAACTGTTTTTT.